Listed here is a single T cell receptor (beta chain). The repertoire was sequenced with immunoSEQ multiplex PCR; TCRdb's copy has only in-frame clones and lacks some. The sample lists about 150,000 clones; about nine tenths were seen once. Shortly before study entry, within 2 weeks, exposed participants had met a COVID-19 case. These data are taken from a study of blood T cell repertoires in COVID-19. Study information: Sources were T cells, B-cell-depleted T cells, or PBMCs; the material itself was cDNA or gDNA.

Germline V gene sequence: CDR1 KGHSH, CDR2 LQKENI. V lost 2 bases and J 3 bases, leaving 10 bases between the germline ends. CDR3 size: 14 residues. The gene calls are TRBV18 and TRBJ1-1, with TRBD1 as a possible D gene (5 bases). Sequencing was carried out using PBMCs or T cells enriched from blood (not recorded which). The source of this sequence is a woman in her thirties or forties who had been exposed to COVID-19. The CDR3 loop reads CASSPGAGDTEAFF. The CDR3 bases are TGTGCCAGCTCACCAGGGGCGGGGGACACTGAAGCTTTCTTT.